This entry describes one T cell receptor beta chain. Its antigen is as yet unknown. Naive CD8 cells comprised CD45RO-negative, CCR7-positively selected cells, excluding terminally differentiated effector memory CD45RA+ cells. The data derive from a study of shared clonotypes between healthy human individuals. Study overall: The donor pool was made up of a couple of women and a few men aged 18 to 49.

Authors' processing steps: ImmunoSEQ junction-only sequences lacked quality scores, so their filtering differed. Measured with immunoSEQ multiplex PCR; TCRdb has only the in-frame clones, and not every one. V and J calls and clone size are copied from that table; D and trimming were computed from the DNA. The sample holds 1.5 million to 2.5 million clones, approximately 94% seen once. Per the germline V gene, CDR1 is MGHRA and CDR2 is YSYEKL. The CDR3 has 15 amino acids. Germline trimming cut 1 base from V and 2 bases from J; bases unmatched to any gene: 3. Study-level points and caveats: On the whole, naive subsets had larger estimated richness than memory subsets had.

The sequencing input was naive CD8+ T cells sorted from blood. This chain connects TRBV4-1 to TRBJ1-2; 8 bases fit TRBD1. The sequence was collected from a man aged 18 to 30 in good health. CDR3 DNA: TGCGCCAGCAGCCAAGGGGCAGGGGGCAACTATGGCTACACCTTC. This sequence encodes CASSQGAGGNYGYTF.